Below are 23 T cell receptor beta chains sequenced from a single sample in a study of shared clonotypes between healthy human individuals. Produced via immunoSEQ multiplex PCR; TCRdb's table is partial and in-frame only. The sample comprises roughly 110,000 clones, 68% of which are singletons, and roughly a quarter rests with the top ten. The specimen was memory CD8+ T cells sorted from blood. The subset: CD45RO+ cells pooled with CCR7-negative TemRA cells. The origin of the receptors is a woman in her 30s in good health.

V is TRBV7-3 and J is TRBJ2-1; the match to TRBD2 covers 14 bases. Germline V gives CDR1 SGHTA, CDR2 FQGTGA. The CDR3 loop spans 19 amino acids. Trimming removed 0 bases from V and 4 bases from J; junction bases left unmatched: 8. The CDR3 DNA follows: TGTGCCAGCAGCTTAACTGGACATTGGACTAGCGGGAGGTACAATGAGCAGTTCTTC. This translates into CASSLTGHWTSGRYNEQFF.

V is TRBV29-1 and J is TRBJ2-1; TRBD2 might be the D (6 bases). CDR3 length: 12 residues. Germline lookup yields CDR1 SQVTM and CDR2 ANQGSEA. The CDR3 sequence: CITGTLMKVQFF. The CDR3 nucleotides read TGCATCACCGGGACTCTAATGAAGGTGCAGTTCTTC.

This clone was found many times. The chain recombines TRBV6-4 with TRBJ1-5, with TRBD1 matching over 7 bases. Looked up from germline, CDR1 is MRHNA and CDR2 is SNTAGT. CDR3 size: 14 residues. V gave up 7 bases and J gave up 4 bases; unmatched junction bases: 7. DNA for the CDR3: TGTGCCAGCAACCACCGGGACAGAAATCAGCCCCAGCATTTT. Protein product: CASNHRDRNQPQHF.

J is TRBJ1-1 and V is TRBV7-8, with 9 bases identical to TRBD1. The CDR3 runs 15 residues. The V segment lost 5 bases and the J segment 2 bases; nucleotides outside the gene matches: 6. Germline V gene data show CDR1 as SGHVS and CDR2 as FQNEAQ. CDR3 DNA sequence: TGTGCCAGCAGCCTAGGACAGGGGTCAAACACTGAAGCTTTCTTT. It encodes CASSLGQGSNTEAFF.

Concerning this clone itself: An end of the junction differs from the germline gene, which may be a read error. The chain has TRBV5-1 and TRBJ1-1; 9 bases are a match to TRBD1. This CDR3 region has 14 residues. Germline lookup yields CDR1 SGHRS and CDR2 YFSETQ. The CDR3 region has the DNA TGCGCCAGCAGCCTGGGGACAGGGACCACTGAAGCTTCCTTT. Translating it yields CASSLGTGTTEASF.

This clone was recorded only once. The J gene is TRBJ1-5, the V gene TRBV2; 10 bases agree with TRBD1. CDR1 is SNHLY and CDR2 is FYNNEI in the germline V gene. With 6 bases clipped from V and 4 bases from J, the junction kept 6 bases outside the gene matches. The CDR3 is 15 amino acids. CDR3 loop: CASSLVDRGNQPQHF. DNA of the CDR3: TGTGCCAGCAGCCTCGTGGACAGGGGGAATCAGCCCCAGCATTTT.

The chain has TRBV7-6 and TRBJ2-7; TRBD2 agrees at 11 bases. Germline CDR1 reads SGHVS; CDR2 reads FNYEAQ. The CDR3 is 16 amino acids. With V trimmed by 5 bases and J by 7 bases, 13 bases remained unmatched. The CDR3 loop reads CASSPTIAGGPGEQYF. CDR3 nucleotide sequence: TGTGCCAGCAGCCCAACTATAGCGGGAGGGCCGGGGGAGCAGTACTTC.

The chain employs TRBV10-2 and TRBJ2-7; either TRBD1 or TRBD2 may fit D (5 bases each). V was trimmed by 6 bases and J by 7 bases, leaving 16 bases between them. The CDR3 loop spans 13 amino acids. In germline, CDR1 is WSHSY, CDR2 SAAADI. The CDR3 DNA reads TGCGCCAGCAGCAGTGGGCCGGGGCCAGAGCAGTACTTC. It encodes CASSSGPGPEQYF.

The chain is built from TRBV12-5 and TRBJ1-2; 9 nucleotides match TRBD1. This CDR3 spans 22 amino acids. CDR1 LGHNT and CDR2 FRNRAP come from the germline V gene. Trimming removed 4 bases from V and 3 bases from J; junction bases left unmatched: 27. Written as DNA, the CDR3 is TGTGCTAGTGGTTCGCTTATTAGTGACCCTCGGGACAGGGTTTTTAGGTACTATGGCTACACCTTC. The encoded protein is CASGSLISDPRDRVFRYYGYTF.

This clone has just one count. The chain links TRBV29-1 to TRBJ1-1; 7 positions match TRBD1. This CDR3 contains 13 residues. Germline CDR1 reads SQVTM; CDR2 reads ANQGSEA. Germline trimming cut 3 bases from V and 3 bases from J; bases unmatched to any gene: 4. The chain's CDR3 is CSVDRGEDTEAFF. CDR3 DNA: TGCAGCGTTGACAGGGGGGAGGACACTGAAGCTTTCTTT.

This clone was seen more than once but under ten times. The CDR3 nucleotides are TGCGCCAGCAGCTTTGGATGGGGGGAGCTGTTTTTT. This translates into CASSFGWGELFF. V and J are TRBV5-1 and TRBJ2-2, with unresolved D. Trimming stripped 2 bases from V and 8 bases from J, with 7 bases between. The germline V gene has CDR1 SGHRS and CDR2 YFSETQ. The CDR3 spans 12 residues.

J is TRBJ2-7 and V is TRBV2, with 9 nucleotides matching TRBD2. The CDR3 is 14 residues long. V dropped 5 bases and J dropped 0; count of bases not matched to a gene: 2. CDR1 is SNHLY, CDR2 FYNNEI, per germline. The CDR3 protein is CASSSGRNSYEQYF. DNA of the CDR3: TGTGCCAGCAGTAGCGGGAGGAACTCCTACGAGCAGTACTTC.

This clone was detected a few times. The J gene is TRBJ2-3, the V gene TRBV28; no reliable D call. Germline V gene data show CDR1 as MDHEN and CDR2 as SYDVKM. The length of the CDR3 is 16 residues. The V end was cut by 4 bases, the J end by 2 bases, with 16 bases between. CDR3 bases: TGTGCCAGCAGTTCCCCGATCACGGTACACACAGATACGCAGTATTTT. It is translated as CASSSPITVHTDTQYF.

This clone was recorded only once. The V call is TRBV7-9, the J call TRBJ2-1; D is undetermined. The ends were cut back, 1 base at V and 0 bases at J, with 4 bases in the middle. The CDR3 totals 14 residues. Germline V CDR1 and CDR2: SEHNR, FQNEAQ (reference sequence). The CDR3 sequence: CASSLVSSYNEQFF. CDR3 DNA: TGTGCCAGCAGCTTAGTATCCTCCTACAATGAGCAGTTCTTC. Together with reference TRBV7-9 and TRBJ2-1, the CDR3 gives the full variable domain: DTGVSQNPRHKITKRGQNVTFRCDPISEHNRLYWYRQTLGQGPEFLTYFQNEAQLEKSRLLSDRFSAERPKGSFSTLEIQRTEQGDSAMYLCASSLVSSYNEQFFGPGTRLTVL.

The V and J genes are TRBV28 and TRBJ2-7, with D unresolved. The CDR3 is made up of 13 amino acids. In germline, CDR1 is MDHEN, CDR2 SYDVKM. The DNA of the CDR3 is TGTGCTTTCAAAGGGTCCGTCTCCTACGAGCAGTACTTC. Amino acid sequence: CAFKGSVSYEQYF. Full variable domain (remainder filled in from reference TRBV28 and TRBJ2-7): DVKVTQSSRYLVKRTGEKVFLECVQDMDHENMFWYRQDPGLGLRLIYFSYDVKMKEKGDIPEGYSVSREKKERFSLILESASTNQTSMYLCAFKGSVSYEQYFGPGTRLTVT.

This CDR3 reads CASSLYQGGAYEQYF. CDR3 DNA: TGTGCCAGCAGCTTATACCAGGGGGGCGCCTACGAGCAGTACTTC. The V gene is TRBV7-8, the J gene TRBJ2-7, with D possibly TRBD1 on 7 matching bases. Trimming removed 2 bases from V and 2 bases from J, with 13 bases in between. This CDR3 has 15 amino acids. Germline V gene lookup returns CDR1 SGHVS and CDR2 FQNEAQ.

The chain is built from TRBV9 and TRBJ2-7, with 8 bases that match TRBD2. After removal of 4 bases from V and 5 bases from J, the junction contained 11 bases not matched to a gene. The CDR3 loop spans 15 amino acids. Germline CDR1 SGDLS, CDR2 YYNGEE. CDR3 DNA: TGTGCCAGCAGCTTCAGCAGCGGGAGTTGGAACGAGCAGTACTTC. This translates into CASSFSSGSWNEQYF.

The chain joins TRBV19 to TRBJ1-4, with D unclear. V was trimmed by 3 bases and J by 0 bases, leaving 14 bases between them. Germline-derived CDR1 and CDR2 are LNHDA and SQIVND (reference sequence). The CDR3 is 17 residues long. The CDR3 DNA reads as TGTGCCAGTAGTATCGCAGCGGCAGCAGCAACTAATGAAAAACTGTTTTTT. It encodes CASSIAAAAATNEKLFF.

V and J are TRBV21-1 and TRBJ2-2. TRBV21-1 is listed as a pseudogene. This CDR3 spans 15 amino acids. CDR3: CASSTLRPDTGELFF. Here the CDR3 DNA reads TGTGCCAGCAGCACCCTAAGGCCCGACACCGGGGAGCTGTTTTTT.

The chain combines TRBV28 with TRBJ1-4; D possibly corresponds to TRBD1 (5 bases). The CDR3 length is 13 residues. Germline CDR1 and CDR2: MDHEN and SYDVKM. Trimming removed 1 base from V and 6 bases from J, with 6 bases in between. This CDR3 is CASSLSRDEKLFF. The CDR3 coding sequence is TGTGCCAGCAGTTTATCCAGGGATGAAAAACTGTTTTTT. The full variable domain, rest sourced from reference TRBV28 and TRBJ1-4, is DVKVTQSSRYLVKRTGEKVFLECVQDMDHENMFWYRQDPGLGLRLIYFSYDVKMKEKGDIPEGYSVSREKKERFSLILESASTNQTSMYLCASSLSRDEKLFFGSGTQLSVL.

In nucleotides, the CDR3 is TGCGCCAGCAGCTTGCTGTCGTGGCACAATACCTACGAGCAGTACTTC. Encoded protein: CASSLLSWHNTYEQYF. The chain recombines TRBV5-1 with TRBJ2-7; no definite D call. The CDR3 length is 16 residues. The germline V and J ends were trimmed by 1 base and 2 bases, with 16 bases remaining between them. From germline, CDR1 is SGHRS and CDR2 YFSETQ.

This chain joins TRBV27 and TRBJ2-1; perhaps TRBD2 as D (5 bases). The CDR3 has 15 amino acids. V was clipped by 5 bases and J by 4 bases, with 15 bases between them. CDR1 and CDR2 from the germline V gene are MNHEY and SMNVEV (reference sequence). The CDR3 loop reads CASSPRRVQYNEQFF. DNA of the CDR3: TGTGCCAGCAGTCCCCGGCGGGTACAATACAATGAGCAGTTCTTC.

The DNA for the CDR3 is TGTGCCAGCGGACTGATGGTCGATGAGCAGTTCTTC. This encodes CASGLMVDEQFF. This sequence joins TRBV27 and TRBJ2-1, with D perhaps TRBD2 (5 bases). CDR1 and CDR2 (germline): MNHEY, SMNVEV (reference sequence). This CDR3 region has 12 residues. V was clipped by 8 bases and J by 8 bases, with 13 bases between them.